This T cell receptor (beta chain) was identified in a study of cytomegalovirus exposure and HLA in healthy donors. CDR3 length: 15 residues. Germline-derived CDR1 and CDR2 are MNHEY and SMNVEV (reference sequence). V was trimmed by 4 bases and J by 2 bases, leaving 13 bases between them. The data were produced by immunoSEQ multiplex PCR, yet TCRdb's version contains in-frame clones alone and is incomplete. Of about 130,000 clones listed, roughly nine tenths are singletons. The sequence came from a woman between 18 and 30 years old in good health and CMV-seronegative. Source material: PBMCs. The chain joins TRBV27 to TRBJ2-3, with D perhaps matching TRBD1 (5 bases). The CDR3 DNA reads as TGTGCCAGCAGTTCGACAGTTTATATCACAGATACGCAGTATTTT. Translating it yields CASSSTVYITDTQYF.